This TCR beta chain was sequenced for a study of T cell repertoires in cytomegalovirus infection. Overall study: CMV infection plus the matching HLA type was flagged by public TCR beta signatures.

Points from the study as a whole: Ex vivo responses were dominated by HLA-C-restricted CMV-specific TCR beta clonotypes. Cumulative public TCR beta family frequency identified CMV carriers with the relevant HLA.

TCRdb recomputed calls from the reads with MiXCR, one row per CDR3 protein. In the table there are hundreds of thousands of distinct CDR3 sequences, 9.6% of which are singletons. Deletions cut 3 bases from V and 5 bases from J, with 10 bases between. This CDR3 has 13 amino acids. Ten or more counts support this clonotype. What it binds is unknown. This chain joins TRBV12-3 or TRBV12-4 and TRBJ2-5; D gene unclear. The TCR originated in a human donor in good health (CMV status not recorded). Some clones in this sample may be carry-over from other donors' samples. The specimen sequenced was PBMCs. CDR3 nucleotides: TGTGCCAGCAGTTTTGGTTCCCGCGAGACCCAGTACTTC. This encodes CASSFGSRETQYF.